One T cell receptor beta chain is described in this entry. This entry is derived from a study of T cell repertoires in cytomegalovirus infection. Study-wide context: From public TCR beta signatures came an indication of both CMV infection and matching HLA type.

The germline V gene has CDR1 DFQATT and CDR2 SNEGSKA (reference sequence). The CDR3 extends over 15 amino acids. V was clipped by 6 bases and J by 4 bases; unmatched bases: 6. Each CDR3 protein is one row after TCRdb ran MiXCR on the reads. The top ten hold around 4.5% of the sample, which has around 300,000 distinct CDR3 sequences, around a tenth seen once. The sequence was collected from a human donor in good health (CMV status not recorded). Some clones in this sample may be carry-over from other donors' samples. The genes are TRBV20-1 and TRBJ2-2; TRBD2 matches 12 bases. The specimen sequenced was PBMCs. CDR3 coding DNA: TGCAGTGCGATTGCTAGCGGGAGGGTCACCGGGGAGCTGTTTTTT. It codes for CSAIASGRVTGELFF.